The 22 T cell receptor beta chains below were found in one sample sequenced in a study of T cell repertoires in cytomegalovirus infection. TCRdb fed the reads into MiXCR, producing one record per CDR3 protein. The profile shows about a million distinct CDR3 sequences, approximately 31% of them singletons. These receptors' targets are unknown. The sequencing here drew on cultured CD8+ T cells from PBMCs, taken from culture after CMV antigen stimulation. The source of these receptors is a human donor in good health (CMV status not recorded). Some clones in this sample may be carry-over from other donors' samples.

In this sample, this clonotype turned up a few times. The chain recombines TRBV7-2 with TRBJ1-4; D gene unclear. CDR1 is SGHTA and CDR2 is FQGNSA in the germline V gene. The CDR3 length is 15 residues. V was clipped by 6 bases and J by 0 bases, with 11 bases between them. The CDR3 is CASRRTSATNEKLFF. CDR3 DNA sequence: TGTGCCAGCAGACGTACGTCCGCAACTAATGAAAAACTGTTTTTT.

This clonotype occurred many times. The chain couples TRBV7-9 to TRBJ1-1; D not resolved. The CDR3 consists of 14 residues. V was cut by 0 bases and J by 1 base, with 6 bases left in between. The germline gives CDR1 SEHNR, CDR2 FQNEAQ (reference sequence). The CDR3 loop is CASSLAFGNTEAFF. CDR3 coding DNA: TGTGCCAGCAGCTTAGCGTTCGGGAACACTGAAGCTTTCTTT. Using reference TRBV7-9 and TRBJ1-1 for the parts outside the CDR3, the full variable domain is DTGVSQNPRHKITKRGQNVTFRCDPISEHNRLYWYRQTLGQGPEFLTYFQNEAQLEKSRLLSDRFSAERPKGSFSTLEIQRTEQGDSAMYLCASSLAFGNTEAFFGQGTRLTVV.

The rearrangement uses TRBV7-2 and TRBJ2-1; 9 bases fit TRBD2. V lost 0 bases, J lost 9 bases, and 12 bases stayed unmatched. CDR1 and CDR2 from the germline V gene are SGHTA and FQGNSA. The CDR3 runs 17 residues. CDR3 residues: CASSLAHGTSWKSEQFF. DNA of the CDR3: TGTGCCAGCAGCTTAGCGCATGGGACTAGCTGGAAATCTGAGCAGTTCTTC.

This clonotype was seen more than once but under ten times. The CDR3 nucleotides are TGTGCCAGCAGTTACGACCCGGGGGAGCAGTACGTC. This codes for CASSYDPGEQYV. The chain couples TRBV6-2 or TRBV6-3 to TRBJ2-7; possible D gene TRBD2, 5 bases. CDR1 and CDR2 from the germline V gene are MNHEY and SVGEGT. The V end lost 2 bases, the J end lost 7 bases, and 9 bases lay between the germline ends. The CDR3 has 12 residues.

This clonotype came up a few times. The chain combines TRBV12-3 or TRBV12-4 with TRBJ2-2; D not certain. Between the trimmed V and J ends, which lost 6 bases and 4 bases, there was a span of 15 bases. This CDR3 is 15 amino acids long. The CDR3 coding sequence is TGTGCCAGCAGCCCCCGACTCTCATTCACCGGGGAGCTGTTTTTT. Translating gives CASSPRLSFTGELFF.

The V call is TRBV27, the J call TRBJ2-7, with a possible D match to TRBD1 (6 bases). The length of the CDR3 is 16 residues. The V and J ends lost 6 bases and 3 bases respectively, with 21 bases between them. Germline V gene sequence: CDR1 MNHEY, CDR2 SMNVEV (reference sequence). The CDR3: CASRRTTGSKYYEQYV. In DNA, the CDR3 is TGTGCCAGCAGACGGACCACAGGGAGCAAATACTACGAGCAGTACGTC.

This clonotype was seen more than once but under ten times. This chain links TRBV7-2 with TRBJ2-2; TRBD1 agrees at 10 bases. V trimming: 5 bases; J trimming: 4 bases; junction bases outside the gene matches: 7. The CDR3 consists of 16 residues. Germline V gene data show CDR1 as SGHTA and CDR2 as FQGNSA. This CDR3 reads CASSPWTGGGTGELFF. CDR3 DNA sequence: TGTGCCAGCAGCCCGTGGACAGGGGGGGGCACCGGGGAGCTGTTTTTT.

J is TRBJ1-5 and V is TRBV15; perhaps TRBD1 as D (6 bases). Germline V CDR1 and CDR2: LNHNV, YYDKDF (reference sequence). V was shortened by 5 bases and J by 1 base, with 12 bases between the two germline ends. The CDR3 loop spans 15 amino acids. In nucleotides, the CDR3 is TGTGCCACCAGCGTACAGGGTGGAAGCAATCAGCCCCAGCATTTT. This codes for CATSVQGGSNQPQHF. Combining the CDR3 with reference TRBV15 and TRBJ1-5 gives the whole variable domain DAMVIQNPRYQVTQFGKPVTLSCSQTLNHNVMYWYQQKSSQAPKLLFHYYDKDFNNEADTPDNFQSRRPNTSFCFLDIRSPGLGDTAMYLCATSVQGGSNQPQHFGDGTRLSIL.

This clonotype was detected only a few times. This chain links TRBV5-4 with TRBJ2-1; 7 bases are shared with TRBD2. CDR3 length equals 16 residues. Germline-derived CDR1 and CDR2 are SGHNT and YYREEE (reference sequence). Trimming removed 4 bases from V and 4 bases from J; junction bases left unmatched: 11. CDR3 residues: CASSHLGDYTYNEQFF. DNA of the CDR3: TGTGCCAGCAGCCATCTAGGGGACTACACATACAATGAGCAGTTCTTC.

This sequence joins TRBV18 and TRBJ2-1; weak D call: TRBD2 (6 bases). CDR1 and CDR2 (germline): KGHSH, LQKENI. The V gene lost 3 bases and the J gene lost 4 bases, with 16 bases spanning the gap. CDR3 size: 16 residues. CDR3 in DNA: TGTGCCAGCTCACCCTGGACGGACGGGGGATACAATGAGCAGTTCTTC. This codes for CASSPWTDGGYNEQFF.

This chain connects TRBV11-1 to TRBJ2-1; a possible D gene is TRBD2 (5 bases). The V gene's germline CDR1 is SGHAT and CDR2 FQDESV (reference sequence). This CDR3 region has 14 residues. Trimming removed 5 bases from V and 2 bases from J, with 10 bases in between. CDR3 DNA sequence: TGTGCCAGCAGCGCCACCGGGGCCTACAATGAGCAGTTCTTC. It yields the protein CASSATGAYNEQFF.

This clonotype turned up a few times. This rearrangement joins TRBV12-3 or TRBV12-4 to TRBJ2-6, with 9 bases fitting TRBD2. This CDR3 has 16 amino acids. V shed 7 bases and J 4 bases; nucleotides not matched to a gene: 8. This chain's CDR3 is CASTGSGGLGANVLTF. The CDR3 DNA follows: TGTGCCAGCACCGGTAGCGGGGGTCTCGGGGCCAACGTCCTGACTTTC.

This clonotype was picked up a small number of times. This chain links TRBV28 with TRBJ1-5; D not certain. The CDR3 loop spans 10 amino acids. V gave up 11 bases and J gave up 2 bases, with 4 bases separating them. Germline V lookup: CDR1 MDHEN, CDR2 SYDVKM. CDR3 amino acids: CAGGNQPQHF. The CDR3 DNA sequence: TGTGCCGGAGGCAATCAGCCCCAGCATTTT.

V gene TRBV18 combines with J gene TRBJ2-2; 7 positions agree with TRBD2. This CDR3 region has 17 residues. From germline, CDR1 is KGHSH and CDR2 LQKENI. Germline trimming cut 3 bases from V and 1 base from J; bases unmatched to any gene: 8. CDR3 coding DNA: TGTGCCAGCTCACCCGCGCGGCTAGCGGAGAACACCGGGGAGCTGTTTTTT. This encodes CASSPARLAENTGELFF.

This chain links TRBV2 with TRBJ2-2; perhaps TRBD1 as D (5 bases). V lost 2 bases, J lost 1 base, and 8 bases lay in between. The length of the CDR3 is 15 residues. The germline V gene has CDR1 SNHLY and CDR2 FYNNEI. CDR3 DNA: TGTGCCAGCAGTGAATACAGGAGGAACACCGGGGAGCTGTTTTTT. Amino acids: CASSEYRRNTGELFF.

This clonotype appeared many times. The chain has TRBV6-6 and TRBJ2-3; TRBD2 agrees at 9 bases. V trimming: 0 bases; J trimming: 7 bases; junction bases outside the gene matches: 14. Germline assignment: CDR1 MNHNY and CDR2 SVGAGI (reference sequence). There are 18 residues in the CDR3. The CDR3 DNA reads TGTGCCAGCAGTTACTCGAGGACCAGGCTAGCGGGGTCGAATACGCAGTATTTT. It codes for CASSYSRTRLAGSNTQYF.

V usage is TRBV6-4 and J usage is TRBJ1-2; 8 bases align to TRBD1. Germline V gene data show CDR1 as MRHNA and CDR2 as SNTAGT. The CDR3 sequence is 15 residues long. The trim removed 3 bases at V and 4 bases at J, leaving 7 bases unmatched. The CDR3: CASSDSTGTGYGYTF. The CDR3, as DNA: TGTGCCAGCAGTGATTCGACCGGGACAGGCTATGGCTACACCTTC.

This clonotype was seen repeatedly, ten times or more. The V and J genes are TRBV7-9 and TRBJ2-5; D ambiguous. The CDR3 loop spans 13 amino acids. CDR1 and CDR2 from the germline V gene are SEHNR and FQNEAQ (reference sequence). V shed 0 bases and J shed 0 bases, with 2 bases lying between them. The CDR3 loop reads CASSLAHQETQYF. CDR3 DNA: TGTGCCAGCAGCTTAGCCCACCAAGAGACCCAGTACTTC.

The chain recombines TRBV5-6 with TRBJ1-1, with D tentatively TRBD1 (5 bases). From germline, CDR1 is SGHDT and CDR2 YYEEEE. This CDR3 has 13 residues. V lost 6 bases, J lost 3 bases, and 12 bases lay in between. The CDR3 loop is CASTWGGDTEAFF. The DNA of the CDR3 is TGTGCCAGCACCTGGGGGGGGGACACTGAAGCTTTCTTT.

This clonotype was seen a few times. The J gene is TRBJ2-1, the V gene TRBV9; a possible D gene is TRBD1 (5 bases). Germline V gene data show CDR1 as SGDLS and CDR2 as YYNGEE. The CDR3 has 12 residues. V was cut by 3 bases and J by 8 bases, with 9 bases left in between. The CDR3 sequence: CASSARVDEQFF. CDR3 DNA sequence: TGTGCCAGCAGCGCCAGGGTCGATGAGCAGTTCTTC.

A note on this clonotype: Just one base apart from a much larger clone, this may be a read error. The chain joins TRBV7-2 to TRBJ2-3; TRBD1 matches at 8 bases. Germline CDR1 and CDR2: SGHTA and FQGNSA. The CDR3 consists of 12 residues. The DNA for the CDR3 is TGTGTCACCCTGACAGGGGAAGATACGCAGTATTTT. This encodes CVTLTGEDTQYF.

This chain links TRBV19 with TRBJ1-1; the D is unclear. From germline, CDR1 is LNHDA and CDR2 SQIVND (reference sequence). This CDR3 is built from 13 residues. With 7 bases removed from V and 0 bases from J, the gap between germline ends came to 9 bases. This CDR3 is CASNERMNTEAFF. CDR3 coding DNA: TGTGCCAGTAATGAGAGGATGAACACTGAAGCTTTCTTT.